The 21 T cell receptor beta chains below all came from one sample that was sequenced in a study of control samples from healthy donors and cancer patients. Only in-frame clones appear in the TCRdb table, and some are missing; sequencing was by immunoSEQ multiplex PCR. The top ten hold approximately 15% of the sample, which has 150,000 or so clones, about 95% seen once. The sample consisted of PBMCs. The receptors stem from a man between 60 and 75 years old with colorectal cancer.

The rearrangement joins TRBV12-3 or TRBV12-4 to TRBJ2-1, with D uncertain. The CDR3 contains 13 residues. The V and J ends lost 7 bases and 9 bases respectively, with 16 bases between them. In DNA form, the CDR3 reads TGTGCCAGCAAAGTAGTCCCCCATGGTGAGCAGTTCTTC. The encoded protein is CASKVVPHGEQFF.

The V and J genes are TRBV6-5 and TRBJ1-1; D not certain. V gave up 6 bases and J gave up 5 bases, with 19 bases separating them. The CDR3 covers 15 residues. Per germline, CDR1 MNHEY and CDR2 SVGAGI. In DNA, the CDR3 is TGTGCCAGCAGCCCGGCCAAAAGGACGAGAACTGAAGCTTTCTTT. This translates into CASSPAKRTRTEAFF.

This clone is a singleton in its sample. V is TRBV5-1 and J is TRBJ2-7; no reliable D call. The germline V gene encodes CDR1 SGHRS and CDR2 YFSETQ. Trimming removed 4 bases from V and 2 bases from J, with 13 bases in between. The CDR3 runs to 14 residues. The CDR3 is CASSPGPGTYEQYF. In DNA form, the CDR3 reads TGCGCCAGCAGCCCCGGACCAGGCACCTACGAGCAGTACTTC.

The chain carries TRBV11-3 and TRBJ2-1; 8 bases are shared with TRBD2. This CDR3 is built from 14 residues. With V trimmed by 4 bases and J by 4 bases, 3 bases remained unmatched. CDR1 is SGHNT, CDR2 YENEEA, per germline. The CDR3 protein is CASSSAGEYNEQFF. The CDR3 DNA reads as TGTGCCAGCAGCTCAGCGGGAGAGTACAATGAGCAGTTCTTC.

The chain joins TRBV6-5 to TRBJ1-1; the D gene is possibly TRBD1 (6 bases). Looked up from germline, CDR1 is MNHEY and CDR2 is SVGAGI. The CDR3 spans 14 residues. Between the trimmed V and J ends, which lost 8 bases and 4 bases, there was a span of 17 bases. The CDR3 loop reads CASVARGGPTEAFF. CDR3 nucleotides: TGTGCCAGCGTCGCCCGGGGGGGGCCCACTGAAGCTTTCTTT.

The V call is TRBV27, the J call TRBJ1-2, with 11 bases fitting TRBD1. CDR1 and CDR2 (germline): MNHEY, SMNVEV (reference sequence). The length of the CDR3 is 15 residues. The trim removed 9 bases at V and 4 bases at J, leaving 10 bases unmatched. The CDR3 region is CASSRDRGTSYGYTF. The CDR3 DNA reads TGTGCCAGTTCCCGGGACAGGGGGACGTCCTATGGCTACACCTTC.

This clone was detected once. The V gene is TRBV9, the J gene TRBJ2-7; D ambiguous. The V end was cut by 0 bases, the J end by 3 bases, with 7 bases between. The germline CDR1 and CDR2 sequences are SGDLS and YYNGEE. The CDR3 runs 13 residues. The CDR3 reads CASSVGPNYEQYF. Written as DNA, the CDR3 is TGTGCCAGCAGCGTAGGTCCGAACTACGAGCAGTACTTC.

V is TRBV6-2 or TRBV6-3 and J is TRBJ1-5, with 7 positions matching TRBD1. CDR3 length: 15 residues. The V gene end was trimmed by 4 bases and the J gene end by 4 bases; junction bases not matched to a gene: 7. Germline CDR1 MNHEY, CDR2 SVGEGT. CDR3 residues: CASSWEGALNQPQHF. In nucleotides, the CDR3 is TGTGCCAGCAGTTGGGAGGGGGCTCTTAATCAGCCCCAGCATTTT.

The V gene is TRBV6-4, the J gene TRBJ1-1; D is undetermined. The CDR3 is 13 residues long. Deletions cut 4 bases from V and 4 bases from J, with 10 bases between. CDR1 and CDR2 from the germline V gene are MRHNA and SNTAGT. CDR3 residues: CASSVSGFTEAFF. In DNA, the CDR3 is TGTGCCAGCAGTGTATCGGGGTTCACTGAAGCTTTCTTT.

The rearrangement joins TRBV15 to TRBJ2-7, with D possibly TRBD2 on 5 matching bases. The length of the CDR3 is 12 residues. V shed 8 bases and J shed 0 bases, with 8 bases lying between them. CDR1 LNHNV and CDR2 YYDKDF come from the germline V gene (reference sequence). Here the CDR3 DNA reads TGTGCCACCCGAGGGTACTCCTACGAGCAGTACTTC. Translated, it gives CATRGYSYEQYF.

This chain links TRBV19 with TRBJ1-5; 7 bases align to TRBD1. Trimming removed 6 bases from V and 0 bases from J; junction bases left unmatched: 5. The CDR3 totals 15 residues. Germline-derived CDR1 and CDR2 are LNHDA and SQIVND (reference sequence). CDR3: CASSLTGYSNQPQHF. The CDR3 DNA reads TGTGCCAGTAGCTTGACAGGGTATAGCAATCAGCCCCAGCATTTT.

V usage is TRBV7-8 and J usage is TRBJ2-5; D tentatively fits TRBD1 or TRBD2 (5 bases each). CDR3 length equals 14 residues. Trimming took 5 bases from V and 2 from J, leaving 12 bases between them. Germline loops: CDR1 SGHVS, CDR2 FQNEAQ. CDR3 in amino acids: CASSRGRSQETQYF. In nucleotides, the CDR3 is TGTGCCAGCAGCCGGGGACGGTCTCAAGAGACCCAGTACTTC.

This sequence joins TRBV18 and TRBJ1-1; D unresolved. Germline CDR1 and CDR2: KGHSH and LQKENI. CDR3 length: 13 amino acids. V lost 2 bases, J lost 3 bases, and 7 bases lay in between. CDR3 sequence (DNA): TGTGCCAGCTCACCAGTCGGGGACACTGAAGCTTTCTTT. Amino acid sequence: CASSPVGDTEAFF.

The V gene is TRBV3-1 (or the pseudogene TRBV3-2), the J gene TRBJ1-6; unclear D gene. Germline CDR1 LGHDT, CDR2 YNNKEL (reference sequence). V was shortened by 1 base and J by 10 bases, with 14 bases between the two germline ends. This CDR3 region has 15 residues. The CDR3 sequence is CASSQGPATQSPLHF. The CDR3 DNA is TGTGCCAGCAGCCAAGGGCCGGCGACTCAGTCACCCCTCCACTTT.

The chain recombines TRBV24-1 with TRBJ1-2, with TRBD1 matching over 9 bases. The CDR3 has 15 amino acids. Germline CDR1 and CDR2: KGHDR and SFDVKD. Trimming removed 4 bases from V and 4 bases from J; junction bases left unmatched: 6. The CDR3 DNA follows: TGTGCCACCAGTGACGGGGACAGGGAAGGCTATGGCTACACCTTC. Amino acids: CATSDGDREGYGYTF.

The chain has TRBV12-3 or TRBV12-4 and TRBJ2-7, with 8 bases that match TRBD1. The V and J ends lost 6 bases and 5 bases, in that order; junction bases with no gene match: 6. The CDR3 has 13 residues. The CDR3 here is CASSPSTGDEQYF. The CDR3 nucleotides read TGTGCCAGCAGCCCTTCGACAGGGGACGAGCAGTACTTC.

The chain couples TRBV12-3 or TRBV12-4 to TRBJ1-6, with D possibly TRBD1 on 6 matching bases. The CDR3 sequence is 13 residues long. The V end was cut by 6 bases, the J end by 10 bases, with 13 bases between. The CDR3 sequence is CASSPNQGSPLHF. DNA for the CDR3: TGTGCCAGCAGCCCCAATCAGGGGTCACCCCTCCACTTT.

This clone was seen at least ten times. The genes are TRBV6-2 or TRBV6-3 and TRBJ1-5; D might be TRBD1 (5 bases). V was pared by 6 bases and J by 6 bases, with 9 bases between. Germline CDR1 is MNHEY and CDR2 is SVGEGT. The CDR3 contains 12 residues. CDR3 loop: CASSPGTQPQHF. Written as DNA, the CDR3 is TGTGCCAGCAGCCCAGGGACTCAGCCCCAGCATTTT.

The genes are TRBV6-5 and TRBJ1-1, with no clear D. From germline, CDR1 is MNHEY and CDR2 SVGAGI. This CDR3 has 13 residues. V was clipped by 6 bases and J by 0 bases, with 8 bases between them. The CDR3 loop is CASRTDLNTEAFF. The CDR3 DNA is TGTGCCAGCAGGACGGATTTGAACACTGAAGCTTTCTTT.

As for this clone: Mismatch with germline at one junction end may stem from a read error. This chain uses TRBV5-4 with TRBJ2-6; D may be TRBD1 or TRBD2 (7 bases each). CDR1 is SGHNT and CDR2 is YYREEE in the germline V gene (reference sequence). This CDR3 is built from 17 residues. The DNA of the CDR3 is TGTGCCAGCAGTTTGGGGACTACAGGGGCTGGGGCCAACGTCCTGACTTTC. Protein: CASSLGTTGAGANVLTF.

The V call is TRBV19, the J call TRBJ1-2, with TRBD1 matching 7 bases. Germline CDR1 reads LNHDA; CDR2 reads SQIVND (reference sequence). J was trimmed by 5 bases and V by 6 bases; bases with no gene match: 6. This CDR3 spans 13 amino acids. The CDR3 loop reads CASSPGGEYGYTF. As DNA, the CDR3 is TGTGCCAGTAGCCCAGGGGGAGAATATGGCTACACCTTC.